This TCR beta chain was retrieved from a study of HIV-infected children after antiretroviral therapy interruption. Regarding the study as a whole: Naive CD4+ CDR3 sharing between time points fell after interruption began.

The treatment is: PENTA 11 planned treatment interruption arm or continuous ART arm. With respect to this clonotype: Its antigen is not known.

There are 13 residues in the CDR3. Germline V CDR1 and CDR2: SGHTA, FQGTGA. Deletions cut 4 bases from V and 2 bases from J, with 7 bases between. RNA-based 3' RACE libraries used unique molecular identifiers. TCRdb analysed the 3' RACE reads with MiXCR anew, one entry per CDR3 protein. This repertoire shows more than 85,000 distinct CDR3 sequences, less than 7% found once; its top ten account for 1.1%. The TCR originated in a pool of human donors with HIV. The specimen comprised CD45RA+ CD4+ T cells from PBMCs, pooled from several time points, sampled from a donor given antiretroviral therapy, either interrupted or continuous. As to subset: naive CD4+ CD45RA+ CD45RO- T cells. The chain couples TRBV7-3 to TRBJ2-3; no clear D. The CDR3, as DNA: TGTGCCAGCAGCTGGGCGAACACAGATACGCAGTATTTT. It encodes CASSWANTDTQYF.